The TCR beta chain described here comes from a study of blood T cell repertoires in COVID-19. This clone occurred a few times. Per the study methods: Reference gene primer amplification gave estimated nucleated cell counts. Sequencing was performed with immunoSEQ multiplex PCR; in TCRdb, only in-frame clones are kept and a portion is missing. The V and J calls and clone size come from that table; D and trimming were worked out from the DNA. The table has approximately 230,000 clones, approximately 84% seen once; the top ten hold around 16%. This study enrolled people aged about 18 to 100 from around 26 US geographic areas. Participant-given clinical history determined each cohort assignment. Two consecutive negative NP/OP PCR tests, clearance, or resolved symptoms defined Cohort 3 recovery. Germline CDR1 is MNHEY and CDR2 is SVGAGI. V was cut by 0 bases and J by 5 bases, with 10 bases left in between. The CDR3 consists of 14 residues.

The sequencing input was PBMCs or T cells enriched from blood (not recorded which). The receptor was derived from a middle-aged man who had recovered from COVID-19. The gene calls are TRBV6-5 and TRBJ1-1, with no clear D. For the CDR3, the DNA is TGTGCCAGCAGTTACTCGTCAGGAGGAACTGAAGCTTTCTTT. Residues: CASSYSSGGTEAFF.